This TCR beta chain was captured by sequencing in a study of spatial heterogeneity in lung cancer. This clonotype showed up many times. TCRdb recomputed calls from the 5' RACE reads with MiXCR, one row per CDR3 protein. The sample records 48,000 or so distinct CDR3 sequences, approximately 5% being singletons. With 2 bases removed from V and 3 bases from J, the gap between germline ends came to 11 bases. CDR3 length: 15 residues. In germline, CDR1 is SNHLY, CDR2 FYNNEI. Time point of the sample: sample taken at primary tumor resection. Sequencing of whole RNA from tumor, nontumor lung or frozen PBMC involved no sorting. About 73 TRACERx patients with early, untreated non-small cell lung cancer donated samples.

The sample was PBMCs, taken at surgery. J is TRBJ2-1 and V is TRBV2, with D perhaps TRBD2 (6 bases). The TCR sequence derives from a male donor with early-stage non-small cell lung cancer. CDR3 protein: CASSETGENYNEQFF. The CDR3 region has the DNA TGTGCCAGCAGTGAAACGGGAGAGAACTACAATGAGCAGTTCTTC.